Below, 22 T cell receptor beta chains from the same sample are listed, as sequenced in a study of cytomegalovirus exposure and HLA in healthy donors. The data were produced by immunoSEQ multiplex PCR, yet TCRdb's version contains in-frame clones alone and is incomplete. The repertoire holds approximately 160,000 clones, with around 90% as singletons. The sequencing sample was made of PBMCs. These receptors were taken from a woman aged 18 to 35 in good health and CMV-seropositive.

This clone was found once. DNA of the CDR3: TGTGCCTGGAGTGAAAAGGGGGGGGATGAAAAACTGTTTTTT. It is translated as CAWSEKGGDEKLFF. The V call is TRBV30, the J call TRBJ1-4, with D possibly being TRBD1 (6 bases). The CDR3 totals 14 residues. With 1 base removed from V and 6 bases from J, the gap between germline ends came to 12 bases. CDR1 GTSNPN and CDR2 SVGIG come from the germline V gene (reference sequence).

The chain links TRBV15 to TRBJ2-3, with D maybe TRBD1 (5 bases). Germline-derived CDR1 and CDR2 are LNHNV and YYDKDF (reference sequence). The V gene lost 1 base and the J gene lost 3 bases, with 11 bases spanning the gap. This CDR3 has 15 residues. Here the CDR3 DNA reads TGTGCCACCAGCAGAGTGAAAGGGGCGACAGATACGCAGTATTTT. Protein sequence: CATSRVKGATDTQYF.

This chain connects TRBV6-5 to TRBJ2-2; TRBD1 matches at 8 bases. CDR1 is MNHEY and CDR2 is SVGAGI in the germline V gene. The CDR3 has 16 residues. The ends lost 0 bases at V and 4 bases at J; junction bases unmatched: 4. CDR3 in amino acids: CASSYSDRVGTGELFF. Here the CDR3 DNA reads TGTGCCAGCAGTTACTCGGACAGGGTGGGCACCGGGGAGCTGTTTTTT.

The chain has TRBV19 and TRBJ2-2, with 8 bases aligning to TRBD1. The CDR3 is 15 amino acids. Germline V lookup: CDR1 LNHDA, CDR2 SQIVND (reference sequence). V was pared by 7 bases and J by 4 bases, with 8 bases of the junction left unmatched. In DNA form, the CDR3 reads TGTGCCAGTACCCTGACAGGGGTCAGCACCGGGGAGCTGTTTTTT. Translation: CASTLTGVSTGELFF.

This clone was observed a handful of times. The chain combines TRBV2 with TRBJ2-3, with TRBD2 identical over 10 bases. This CDR3 is built from 15 residues. Germline CDR1 and CDR2: SNHLY and FYNNEI. V trimming: 6 bases; J trimming: 4 bases; junction bases outside the gene matches: 7. In DNA form, the CDR3 reads TGTGCCAGCAGGGAACTAGCGGGGCGATCAGATACGCAGTATTTT. It specifies CASRELAGRSDTQYF.

The V and J genes are TRBV5-4 and TRBJ1-5, with 7 bases aligning to TRBD1. The CDR3 has 14 residues. CDR1 and CDR2 (germline): SGHNT, YYREEE (reference sequence). V gave up 4 bases and J gave up 5 bases; unmatched junction bases: 6. CDR3 in amino acids: CASSRQGDDQPQHF. For the CDR3, the DNA is TGTGCCAGCAGCCGCCAGGGGGACGATCAGCCCCAGCATTTT.

The rearrangement links TRBV28 to TRBJ2-7; D may be TRBD1 (5 bases). This CDR3 region has 14 residues. Germline V lookup: CDR1 MDHEN, CDR2 SYDVKM. V shed 3 bases and J shed 2 bases, with 11 bases lying between them. The CDR3 region is CASSLTVATYEQYF. The CDR3 DNA reads as TGTGCCAGCAGTTTGACAGTCGCTACCTACGAGCAGTACTTC.

The chain links TRBV5-6 to TRBJ1-1; 7 nucleotides line up with TRBD1. After removal of 7 bases from V and 4 bases from J, the junction contained 10 bases not matched to a gene. The CDR3 is 14 residues long. Looked up from germline, CDR1 is SGHDT and CDR2 is YYEEEE. Written as DNA, the CDR3 is TGTGCCAGCCGATTCAGGGGGGCTTTCACTGAAGCTTTCTTT. Amino acids: CASRFRGAFTEAFF.

The chain carries TRBV9 and TRBJ2-3; 11 nucleotides align to TRBD2. The CDR3 extends over 16 amino acids. The germline V gene has CDR1 SGDLS and CDR2 YYNGEE. V lost 0 bases to trimming and J lost 4 bases; unmatched junction nucleotides: 4. In DNA, the CDR3 is TGTGCCAGCAGCGTAGTAGCGGGAGGGCTCGCAGATACGCAGTATTTT. This encodes CASSVVAGGLADTQYF. The full variable domain, with the rest looked up from reference TRBV9 and TRBJ2-3, is DSGVTQTPKHLITATGQRVTLRCSPRSGDLSVYWYQQSLDQGLQFLIQYYNGEERAKGNILERFSAQQFPDLHSELNLSSLELGDSALYFCASSVVAGGLADTQYFGPGTRLTVL.

This clone appeared a few times. This sequence joins TRBV7-2 and TRBJ2-5; D is unclear. V was trimmed by 4 bases and J by 9 bases, leaving 15 bases between them. This CDR3 is built from 13 residues. Germline CDR1 SGHTA, CDR2 FQGNSA. The CDR3: CASSYEVVSPQYF. The CDR3 DNA reads as TGTGCCAGCAGCTACGAAGTAGTGTCGCCCCAGTACTTC.

V gene TRBV27 combines with J gene TRBJ2-1; D is perhaps TRBD2 (7 bases). Germline V gene lookup returns CDR1 MNHEY and CDR2 SMNVEV (reference sequence). This CDR3 comprises 14 residues. The V and J ends lost 0 bases and 10 bases respectively, with 13 bases between them. Written as DNA, the CDR3 is TGTGCCAGCAGTTTATCGAGGGGGGGACGGGAGCAGTTCTTC. It encodes CASSLSRGGREQFF.

The rearrangement links TRBV11-3 to TRBJ2-2; D ambiguous. The CDR3 runs to 14 residues. CDR1 and CDR2 from the germline V gene are SGHNT and YENEEA. V lost 0 bases and J lost 5, with 7 bases in between. The CDR3 nucleotides are TGTGCCAGCAGCTTAGATCAGAATACCGGGGAGCTGTTTTTT. It translates to CASSLDQNTGELFF.

This rearrangement joins TRBV7-2 to TRBJ2-3; TRBD2 matches at 8 bases. Germline assignment: CDR1 SGHTA and CDR2 FQGNSA. Trimming took 6 bases from V and 4 from J; bases not matched to a gene: 12. The CDR3 runs 16 residues. CDR3 region: CASSLGLARVADTQYF. The CDR3 DNA follows: TGTGCCAGCAGTCTAGGACTAGCCCGGGTTGCAGATACGCAGTATTTT. Using reference TRBV7-2 and TRBJ2-3 for the parts outside the CDR3, the full variable domain is GAGVSQSPSNKVTEKGKDVELRCDPISGHTALYWYRQSLGQGLEFLIYFQGNSAPDKSGLPSDRFSAERTGGSVSTLTIQRTQQEDSAVYLCASSLGLARVADTQYFGPGTRLTVL.

V usage is TRBV7-2 and J usage is TRBJ1-2, with TRBD1 matching 7 bases. The germline gives CDR1 SGHTA, CDR2 FQGNSA. This CDR3 contains 19 residues. V gave up 1 base and J gave up 0 bases; unmatched junction bases: 14. The DNA for the CDR3 is TGTGCCAGCAGCTTAGACGGTTTAAAAGGGGGCGGTGCTAACTATGGCTACACCTTC. It codes for CASSLDGLKGGGANYGYTF.

The chain couples TRBV7-2 to TRBJ2-3, with 15 nucleotides matching TRBD2. The CDR3 spans 17 residues. Germline values: CDR1 SGHTA, CDR2 FQGNSA. V lost 0 bases and J lost 4; bases outside the gene matches: 2. CDR3: CASSLAGLAGGPDTQYF. CDR3 bases: TGTGCCAGCAGCTTAGCGGGACTAGCGGGAGGTCCAGATACGCAGTATTTT. Drawing the rest from reference TRBV7-2 and TRBJ2-3, the complete variable domain is GAGVSQSPSNKVTEKGKDVELRCDPISGHTALYWYRQSLGQGLEFLIYFQGNSAPDKSGLPSDRFSAERTGGSVSTLTIQRTQQEDSAVYLCASSLAGLAGGPDTQYFGPGTRLTVL.

The chain joins TRBV27 to TRBJ2-2; no firm D call. CDR3 size: 20 residues. Germline loops: CDR1 MNHEY, CDR2 SMNVEV (reference sequence). The V and J ends lost 5 bases and 3 bases respectively, with 28 bases between them. CDR3 sequence: CASSVSYSRLSAKDTGELFF. The CDR3 nucleotides are TGTGCCAGCAGTGTCTCATATAGCAGACTGAGTGCTAAGGACACCGGGGAGCTGTTTTTT.

The rearrangement links TRBV29-1 to TRBJ2-3; 10 nucleotides line up with TRBD2. The ends lost 7 bases at V and 2 bases at J; junction bases unmatched: 15. From germline, CDR1 is SQVTM and CDR2 ANQGSEA. This CDR3 comprises 17 residues. The CDR3 DNA reads as TGCAGCGCCACGGGAACCTGGACTAGCGGAAACACAGATACGCAGTATTTT. It encodes CSATGTWTSGNTDTQYF.

This rearrangement joins TRBV27 to TRBJ2-2, with D possibly being TRBD1 (6 bases). Trimming left V 2 bases short and J 5 bases short, with 6 bases between. This CDR3 contains 13 residues. Per germline, CDR1 MNHEY and CDR2 SMNVEV (reference sequence). The CDR3 DNA reads as TGTGCCAGCAGTTTAGGACAGACCGGGGAGCTGTTTTTT. It encodes CASSLGQTGELFF.

This chain joins TRBV6-1 and TRBJ2-1, with TRBD1 identical over 11 bases. Germline CDR1 and CDR2: MNHNS and SASEGT. The ends lost 6 bases at V and 7 bases at J; junction bases unmatched: 8. The CDR3 has 15 amino acids. The CDR3 sequence is CASRVGTGGHNEQFF. The CDR3 DNA is TGTGCCAGCAGGGTTGGGACAGGGGGTCATAATGAGCAGTTCTTC.

The gene calls are TRBV10-2 and TRBJ2-1; 10 bases are a match to TRBD2. Losses at the gene ends were 6 bases for V and 10 bases for J; bases not matched to a gene: 6. Germline values: CDR1 WSHSY, CDR2 SAAADI. This CDR3 comprises 13 residues. In DNA, the CDR3 is TGCGCCAGCAGACTAGCGGGAAATGGAGAGCAGTTCTTC. Translated, it gives CASRLAGNGEQFF.

The chain couples TRBV5-4 to TRBJ2-1, with D perhaps matching TRBD2 (5 bases). V lost 4 bases to trimming and J lost 9 bases, with 17 bases between them. CDR3 length: 14 amino acids. The germline gives CDR1 SGHNT, CDR2 YYREEE (reference sequence). CDR3 DNA sequence: TGTGCCAGCAGCCCGTCGGACGGGGTGGGTGAGCAGTTCTTC. Amino acids: CASSPSDGVGEQFF.

V usage is TRBV5-1 and J usage is TRBJ2-3; TRBD2 matches 10 bases. CDR3 length: 16 residues. The ends lost 0 bases at V and 2 bases at J; junction bases unmatched: 3. CDR1 SGHRS and CDR2 YFSETQ come from the germline V gene. The CDR3 here is CASSLVLAGITDTQYF. In DNA form, the CDR3 reads TGCGCCAGCAGCTTGGTACTAGCGGGGATCACAGATACGCAGTATTTT.